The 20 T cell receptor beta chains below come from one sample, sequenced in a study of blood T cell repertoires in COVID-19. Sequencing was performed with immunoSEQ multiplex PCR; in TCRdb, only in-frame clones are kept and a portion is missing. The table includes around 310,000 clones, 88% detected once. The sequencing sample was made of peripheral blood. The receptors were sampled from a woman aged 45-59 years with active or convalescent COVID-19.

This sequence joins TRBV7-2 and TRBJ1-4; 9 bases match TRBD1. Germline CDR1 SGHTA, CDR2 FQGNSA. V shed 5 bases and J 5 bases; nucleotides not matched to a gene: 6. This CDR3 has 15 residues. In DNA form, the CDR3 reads TGTGCCAGCAGCAACGACAGGGGGTTAAATGAAAAACTGTTTTTT. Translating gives CASSNDRGLNEKLFF.

The CDR3 here is CASSLAPDQSQYF. As DNA, the CDR3 is TGTGCCAGCAGTTTAGCCCCAGATCAATCTCAGTACTTC. The chain has TRBV12-3 or TRBV12-4 and TRBJ2-7; no definite D call. This CDR3 has 13 residues. V lost 0 bases and J 10 bases, leaving 13 bases between the germline ends.

CDR3 amino acids: CASSFPPGLGDYEQYF. The DNA of the CDR3 is TGTGCCAGCAGTTTCCCTCCGGGACTAGGGGACTACGAGCAGTACTTC. The rearrangement joins TRBV28 to TRBJ2-7; 8 bases fit TRBD2. Per the germline V gene, CDR1 is MDHEN and CDR2 is SYDVKM. V shed 3 bases and J 3 bases; nucleotides not matched to a gene: 10. The CDR3 extends over 16 amino acids.

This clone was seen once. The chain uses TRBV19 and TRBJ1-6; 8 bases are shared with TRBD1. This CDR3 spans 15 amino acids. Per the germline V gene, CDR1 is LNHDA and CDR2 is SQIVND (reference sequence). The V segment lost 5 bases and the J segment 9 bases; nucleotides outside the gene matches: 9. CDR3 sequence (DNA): TGTGCCAGTAGTTTACAGACAGGGGACGGTTCACCCCTCCACTTT. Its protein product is CASSLQTGDGSPLHF. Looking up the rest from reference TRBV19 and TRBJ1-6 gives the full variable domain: DGGITQSPKYLFRKEGQNVTLSCEQNLNHDAMYWYRQDPGQGLRLIYYSQIVNDFQKGDIAEGYSVSREKKESFPLTVTSAQKNPTAFYLCASSLQTGDGSPLHFGNGTRLTVT.

The CDR3 coding sequence is TGTGCCAGTAGTATCCCACATTTCACCTACAATGAGCAGTTCTTC. Residues: CASSIPHFTYNEQFF. The rearrangement joins TRBV19 to TRBJ2-1; D remains unclear. V lost 3 bases and J lost 2, with 11 bases in between. The CDR3 extends over 15 amino acids. Germline V CDR1 and CDR2: LNHDA, SQIVND (reference sequence).

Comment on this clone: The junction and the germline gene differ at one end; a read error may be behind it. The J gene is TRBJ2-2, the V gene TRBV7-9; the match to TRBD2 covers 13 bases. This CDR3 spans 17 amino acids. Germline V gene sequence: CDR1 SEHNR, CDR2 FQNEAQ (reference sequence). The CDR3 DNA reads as TGTGCCAGCAGCTCAACTAGCGGGGGGGTGAACGCCGGGGAGCTGTTTTTT. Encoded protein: CASSSTSGGVNAGELFF.

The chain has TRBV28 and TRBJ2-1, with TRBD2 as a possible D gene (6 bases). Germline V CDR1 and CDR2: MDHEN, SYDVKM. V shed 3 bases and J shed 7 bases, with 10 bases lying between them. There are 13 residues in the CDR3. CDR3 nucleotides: TGTGCCAGCAGTTTGGACCTAGCGAATGAGCAGTTCTTC. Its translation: CASSLDLANEQFF.

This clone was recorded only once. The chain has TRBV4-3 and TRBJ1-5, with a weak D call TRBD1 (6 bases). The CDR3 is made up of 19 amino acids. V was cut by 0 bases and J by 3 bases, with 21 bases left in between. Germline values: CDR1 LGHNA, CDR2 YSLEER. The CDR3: CASSQDLRGMGQANQPQHF. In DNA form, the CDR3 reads TGCGCCAGCAGCCAAGATCTCCGAGGAATGGGACAAGCCAATCAGCCCCAGCATTTT.

The CDR3 reads CASRSRGRRIYEQYF. The CDR3 DNA follows: TGTGCCAGCCGGTCACGCGGGCGGAGGATCTACGAGCAGTACTTC. This chain joins TRBV28 and TRBJ2-7; a possible D gene is TRBD2 (5 bases). This CDR3 has 15 amino acids. V lost 8 bases, J lost 3 bases, and 20 bases lay in between. Germline V gives CDR1 MDHEN, CDR2 SYDVKM.

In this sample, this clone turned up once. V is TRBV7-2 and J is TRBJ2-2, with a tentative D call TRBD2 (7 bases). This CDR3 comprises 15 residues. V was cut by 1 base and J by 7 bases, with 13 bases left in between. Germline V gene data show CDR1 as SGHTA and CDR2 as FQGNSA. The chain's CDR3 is CASSLEGGTSGELFF. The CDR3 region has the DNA TGTGCCAGCAGCTTAGAGGGGGGGACCAGCGGGGAGCTGTTTTTT.

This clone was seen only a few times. CDR3 coding DNA: TGTGCCTGGAGTTTGGGGACTAGTATCAATGAGCAGTTCTTC. This sequence encodes CAWSLGTSINEQFF. The J gene is TRBJ2-1, the V gene TRBV30; 8 nucleotides align to TRBD2. The V and J ends lost 2 bases and 6 bases, in that order; junction bases with no gene match: 6. The germline V gene has CDR1 GTSNPN and CDR2 SVGIG (reference sequence). There are 14 residues in the CDR3.

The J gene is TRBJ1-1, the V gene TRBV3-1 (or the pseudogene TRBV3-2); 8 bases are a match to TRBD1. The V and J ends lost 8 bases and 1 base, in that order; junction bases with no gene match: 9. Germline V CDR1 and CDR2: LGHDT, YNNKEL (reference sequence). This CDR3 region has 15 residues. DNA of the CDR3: TGTGCCAGCCGACGGACAGGGTCGGCGAACACTGAAGCTTTCTTT. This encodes CASRRTGSANTEAFF.

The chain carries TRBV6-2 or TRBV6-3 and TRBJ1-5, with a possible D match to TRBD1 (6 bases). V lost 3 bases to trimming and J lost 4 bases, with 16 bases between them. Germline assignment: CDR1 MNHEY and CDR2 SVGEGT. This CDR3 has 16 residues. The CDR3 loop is CASSYGSIQGNQPQHF. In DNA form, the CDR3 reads TGTGCCAGCAGTTATGGCTCGATACAGGGAAATCAGCCCCAGCATTTT.

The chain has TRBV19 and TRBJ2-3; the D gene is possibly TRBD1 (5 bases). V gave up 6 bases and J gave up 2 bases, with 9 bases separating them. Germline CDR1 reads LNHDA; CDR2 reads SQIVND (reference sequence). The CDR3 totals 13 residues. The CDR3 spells CASRGRATDTQYF. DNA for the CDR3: TGTGCCAGTAGAGGCAGGGCCACAGATACGCAGTATTTT. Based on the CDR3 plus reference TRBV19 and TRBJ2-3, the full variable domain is DGGITQSPKYLFRKEGQNVTLSCEQNLNHDAMYWYRQDPGQGLRLIYYSQIVNDFQKGDIAEGYSVSREKKESFPLTVTSAQKNPTAFYLCASRGRATDTQYFGPGTRLTVL.

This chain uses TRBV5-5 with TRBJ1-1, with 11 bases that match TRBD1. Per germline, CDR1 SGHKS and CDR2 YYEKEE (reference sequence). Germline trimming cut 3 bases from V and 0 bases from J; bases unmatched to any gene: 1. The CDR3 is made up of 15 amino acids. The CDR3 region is CASSWGQGVNTEAFF. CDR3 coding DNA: TGTGCCAGCAGCTGGGGACAGGGGGTGAACACTGAAGCTTTCTTT.

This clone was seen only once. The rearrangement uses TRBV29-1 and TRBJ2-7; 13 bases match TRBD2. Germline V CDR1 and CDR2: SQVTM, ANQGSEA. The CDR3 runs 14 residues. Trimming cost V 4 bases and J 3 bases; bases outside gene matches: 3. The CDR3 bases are TGCAGCGTTGGGACTAGCGGGGGCTTCTACGAGCAGTACTTC. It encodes CSVGTSGGFYEQYF.

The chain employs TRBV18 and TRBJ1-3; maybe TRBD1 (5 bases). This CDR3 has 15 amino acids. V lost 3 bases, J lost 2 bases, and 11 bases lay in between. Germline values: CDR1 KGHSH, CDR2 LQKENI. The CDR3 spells CASSPRDGTGNTIYF. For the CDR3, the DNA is TGTGCCAGCTCACCGCGGGACGGAACTGGAAACACCATATATTTT.

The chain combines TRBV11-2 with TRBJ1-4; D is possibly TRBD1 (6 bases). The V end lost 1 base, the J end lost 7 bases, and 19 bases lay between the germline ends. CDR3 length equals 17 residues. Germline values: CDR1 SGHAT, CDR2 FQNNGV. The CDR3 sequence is CASSLGPAGTLGEKLFF. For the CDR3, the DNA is TGTGCCAGCAGCTTAGGCCCAGCCGGGACATTGGGTGAAAAACTGTTTTTT.

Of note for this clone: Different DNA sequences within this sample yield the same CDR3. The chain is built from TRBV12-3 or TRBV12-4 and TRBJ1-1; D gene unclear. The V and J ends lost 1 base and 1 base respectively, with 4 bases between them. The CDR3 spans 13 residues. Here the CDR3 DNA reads TGTGCCAGCAGTTTAGGTCAGAACACTGAAGCTTTCTTT. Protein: CASSLGQNTEAFF.

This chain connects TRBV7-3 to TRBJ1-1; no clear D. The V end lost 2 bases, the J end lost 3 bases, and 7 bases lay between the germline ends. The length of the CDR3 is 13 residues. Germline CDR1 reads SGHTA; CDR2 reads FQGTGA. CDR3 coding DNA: TGTGCCAGCAGCTTAGAGGCGTACACTGAAGCTTTCTTT. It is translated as CASSLEAYTEAFF.